This is a list of T cell receptor beta chains from one sample in a study of blood T cell repertoires in COVID-19. Measured with immunoSEQ multiplex PCR; TCRdb has only the in-frame clones, and not every one. The table records about 140,000 clones, about three quarters of them present only once. Sequencing input: peripheral blood. The receptor set was obtained from a woman aged 55-69 years with acute or convalescent COVID-19. CDR3s include the opening cysteine and the closing phenylalanine or tryptophan. Each record gives: D gene, clone size, V gene, J gene, CDR3 protein, CDR3 DNA. A D gene is named only where the DNA matches it firmly. Only part of the rows carry a size: once, few, many, or a class if the clone is expanded.

d_gene: TRBD2
abundance: NA
v_gene: TRBV10-2
j_gene: TRBJ2-3
CDR3aa: CASSVGLAGYDSSTDTQYF
CDR3nt: TGCGCCAGCAGCGTGGGACTAGCGGGATACGATTCTAGCACAGATACGCAGTATTTT

d_gene: TRBD2
abundance: few
v_gene: TRBV6-5
j_gene: TRBJ2-1
CDR3aa: CASSFSGTAGQFF
CDR3nt: TGTGCCAGCAGTTTTAGCGGGACCGCGGGGCAGTTCTTC

d_gene: TRBD2
abundance: NA
v_gene: TRBV6-6
j_gene: TRBJ2-1
CDR3aa: CASSYDLSGSLNEQFF
CDR3nt: TGTGCCAGCAGTTACGACCTCAGCGGGAGCCTTAATGAGCAGTTCTTC

d_gene: NA
abundance: few
v_gene: TRBV7-2
j_gene: TRBJ1-2
CDR3aa: CASSFPDRPAGYTF
CDR3nt: TGTGCCAGCAGCTTTCCTGACAGGCCCGCTGGTTACACCTTC

d_gene: TRBD1
abundance: NA
v_gene: TRBV6-5
j_gene: TRBJ1-6
CDR3aa: CASSYLQGPGNSPLHF
CDR3nt: TGTGCCAGCAGTTACCTACAGGGGCCCGGGAATTCACCCCTCCACTTT

d_gene: NA
abundance: NA
v_gene: TRBV19
j_gene: TRBJ2-1
CDR3aa: CASTDYFYNEQFF
CDR3nt: TGTGCCAGTACCGACTATTTTTACAATGAGCAGTTCTTC

d_gene: NA
abundance: NA
v_gene: TRBV5-6
j_gene: TRBJ2-2
CDR3aa: CASSRRGAGNTGELFF
CDR3nt: TGTGCCAGCAGCAGAAGGGGAGCGGGGAACACCGGGGAGCTGTTTTTT

d_gene: NA
abundance: NA
v_gene: TRBV27
j_gene: TRBJ2-7
CDR3aa: CASSLSNRVTYEQYF
CDR3nt: TGTGCCAGCAGTTTATCGAATCGGGTCACCTACGAGCAGTACTTC

d_gene: TRBD1
abundance: NA
v_gene: TRBV12-5
j_gene: TRBJ2-5
CDR3aa: CASGAGTGGLETQYF
CDR3nt: TGTGCTAGTGGTGCCGGGACAGGGGGCTTAGAGACCCAGTACTTC

d_gene: NA
abundance: NA
v_gene: TRBV24-1
j_gene: TRBJ1-4
CDR3aa: CATRPGTNTTNEKLFF
CDR3nt: TGTGCCACTCGACCCGGGACAAATACAACTAATGAAAAACTGTTTTTT

d_gene: TRBD2
abundance: NA
v_gene: TRBV18
j_gene: TRBJ2-1
CDR3aa: CASSSRGRNEQFF
CDR3nt: TGTGCCAGCTCAAGCCGCGGGAGGAATGAGCAGTTCTTC

d_gene: NA
abundance: once
v_gene: TRBV6-5
j_gene: TRBJ2-2
CDR3aa: CASSLGATNTGELFF
CDR3nt: TGTGCCAGCAGTCTAGGGGCCACGAACACCGGGGAGCTGTTTTTT

d_gene: NA
abundance: NA
v_gene: TRBV20-1
j_gene: TRBJ2-7
CDR3aa: CSGRSSYEQYF
CDR3nt: TGCAGTGGCAGGTCTTCCTACGAGCAGTACTTC

d_gene: NA
abundance: NA
v_gene: TRBV7-9
j_gene: TRBJ1-2
CDR3aa: CASSLTPRGYTF
CDR3nt: TGTGCCAGCAGCTTAACTCCTCGTGGCTACACCTTC

d_gene: TRBD1
abundance: once
v_gene: TRBV7-8
j_gene: TRBJ1-1
CDR3aa: CASKADRAGTEAFF
CDR3nt: TGTGCCAGCAAAGCTGACAGGGCGGGGACTGAAGCTTTCTTT

d_gene: TRBD1
abundance: NA
v_gene: TRBV30
j_gene: TRBJ1-2
CDR3aa: CAWSSRDRGRIHGYTF
CDR3nt: TGTGCCTGGAGTTCCCGGGACAGGGGGCGAATCCATGGCTACACCTTC

d_gene: TRBD1
abundance: once
v_gene: TRBV7-3
j_gene: TRBJ2-3
CDR3aa: CASSLQPWDRVSTDTQYF
CDR3nt: TGTGCCAGCAGCTTGCAACCGTGGGACAGGGTTAGCACAGATACGCAGTATTTT

d_gene: NA
abundance: NA
v_gene: TRBV6-5
j_gene: TRBJ1-6
CDR3aa: CASGGGGNHNSPLHF
CDR3nt: TGTGCCAGTGGGGGAGGAGGGAACCATAATTCACCCCTCCACTTT

d_gene: NA
abundance: NA
v_gene: TRBV25-1
j_gene: TRBJ1-4
CDR3aa: CASSGLFATNEKLFF
CDR3nt: TGTGCCAGCAGTGGACTCTTTGCAACTAATGAAAAACTGTTTTTT

d_gene: NA
abundance: NA
v_gene: TRBV5-1
j_gene: TRBJ2-1
CDR3aa: CASSNSPTSSYNEQFF
CDR3nt: TGCGCCAGCAGCAACAGCCCTACAAGCTCCTACAATGAGCAGTTCTTC

d_gene: TRBD2
abundance: NA
v_gene: TRBV28
j_gene: TRBJ2-1
CDR3aa: CASIAGGPGNEQFF
CDR3nt: TGTGCCAGCATAGCGGGAGGGCCTGGGAATGAGCAGTTCTTC

d_gene: NA
abundance: medium-sized
v_gene: TRBV30
j_gene: TRBJ1-1
CDR3aa: CAWSVEGNTEAFF
CDR3nt: TGTGCCTGGAGTGTGGAGGGGAACACTGAAGCTTTCTTT

d_gene: TRBD1
abundance: NA
v_gene: TRBV27
j_gene: TRBJ1-1
CDR3aa: CASKTGPEAFF
CDR3nt: TGTGCCAGCAAGACAGGGCCTGAAGCTTTCTTT

d_gene: NA
abundance: NA
v_gene: TRBV10-3
j_gene: TRBJ2-7
CDR3aa: CAISGGLLEQYF
CDR3nt: TGTGCCATCAGTGGGGGACTCCTGGAGCAGTACTTC

d_gene: NA
abundance: NA
v_gene: TRBV20-1
j_gene: TRBJ1-2
CDR3aa: CSVSDYGYTF
CDR3nt: TGCAGTGTATCGGACTATGGCTACACCTTC

d_gene: TRBD1
abundance: few
v_gene: TRBV7-9
j_gene: TRBJ2-7
CDR3aa: CASSLVGTGSPYEQYF
CDR3nt: TGTGCCAGCAGCTTAGTAGGGACAGGGAGTCCCTACGAGCAGTACTTC

d_gene: NA
abundance: NA
v_gene: TRBV29-1
j_gene: TRBJ1-2
CDR3aa: CSVEDSTNYGYTF
CDR3nt: TGCAGCGTGGAGGACAGTACTAACTATGGCTACACCTTC

d_gene: TRBD1
abundance: NA
v_gene: TRBV12-3/TRBV12-4
j_gene: TRBJ2-1
CDR3aa: CASSRQGPGAQFF
CDR3nt: TGTGCCAGCAGCCGACAGGGGCCCGGGGCCCAGTTCTTC

d_gene: NA
abundance: NA
v_gene: TRBV7-9
j_gene: TRBJ1-1
CDR3aa: CASSFRTFAEAFF
CDR3nt: TGTGCCAGCAGCTTCAGAACATTTGCTGAAGCTTTCTTT

d_gene: NA
abundance: NA
v_gene: TRBV28
j_gene: TRBJ1-5
CDR3aa: CASSFQGGFFRDQPQHF
CDR3nt: TGTGCCAGCAGTTTCCAGGGAGGCTTCTTCCGCGATCAGCCCCAGCATTTT

d_gene: TRBD2
abundance: few
v_gene: TRBV7-9
j_gene: TRBJ2-7
CDR3aa: CASSNLGLAGYEQYF
CDR3nt: TGTGCCAGCAGCAACTTGGGACTAGCGGGATACGAGCAGTACTTC

d_gene: NA
abundance: NA
v_gene: TRBV10-2
j_gene: TRBJ1-2
CDR3aa: CASSDDGANYGYTF
CDR3nt: TGCGCCAGCAGTGATGACGGAGCTAACTATGGCTACACCTTC

d_gene: NA
abundance: NA
v_gene: TRBV30
j_gene: TRBJ1-4
CDR3aa: CAWSVLRRSNEKLFF
CDR3nt: TGTGCCTGGAGTGTACTAAGACGGTCTAATGAAAAACTGTTTTTT

d_gene: NA
abundance: NA
v_gene: TRBV12-3/TRBV12-4
j_gene: TRBJ1-1
CDR3aa: CASSPRTTQAFF
CDR3nt: TGTGCCAGCAGTCCGAGGACTACTCAAGCTTTCTTT

d_gene: TRBD1
abundance: NA
v_gene: TRBV9
j_gene: TRBJ2-7
CDR3aa: CASSVYRGETYEQYF
CDR3nt: TGTGCCAGCAGCGTGTACAGGGGGGAGACCTACGAGCAGTACTTC

d_gene: NA
abundance: NA
v_gene: TRBV27
j_gene: TRBJ1-6
CDR3aa: CASSFGRNSPLHF
CDR3nt: TGTGCCAGCAGTTTTGGGAGGAATTCACCCCTCCACTTT

d_gene: NA
abundance: many
v_gene: TRBV27
j_gene: TRBJ1-5
CDR3aa: CASGGNQPQHF
CDR3nt: TGTGCCTCAGGCGGCAATCAGCCCCAGCATTTT

d_gene: TRBD2
abundance: NA
v_gene: TRBV28
j_gene: TRBJ2-1
CDR3aa: CASRGLAGANEQFF
CDR3nt: TGTGCCAGCAGGGGACTAGCGGGAGCCAATGAGCAGTTCTTC

d_gene: NA
abundance: NA
v_gene: TRBV21-1
j_gene: TRBJ2-7
CDR3aa: CASSKARKQGAPSYEQYF
CDR3nt: TGTGCCAGCAGCAAAGCGCGCAAACAGGGGGCGCCTTCCTACGAGCAGTACTTC